The T cell receptor (beta chain) described here comes from a study of T cell responses to AZD1222 COVID-19 vaccine listed by TCRdb under 2021. Broadly, across the study: Because spike-specific TCR depth and breadth did not differ between the two schedules, AZD1222 recipients who got a second dose at roughly 4 weeks were pooled with those who got a second dose at roughly 12 weeks. Enrollment into the trials was organized by age into subgroups of 18-55, 56-69 and 70-plus years, and those subgroups contained roughly 150, 30 and 60 TCR-sequenced participants, respectively. TCR sequencing was performed for some 250 trial participants, of whom roughly 200 were given two doses of AZD1222 and approximately 25 were given two doses of MenACWY control vaccine.

The CDR3 regions of human TCRbeta chains were subjected to immunosequencing. The study's processing was this. Repertoire TCRs were matched against a reference library of SARS-CoV-2-specific TCRs generated with the MIRA antigen-specificity platform. Breadth meant the fraction of unique TCRs that were SARS-CoV-2-associated, whereas depth meant the fraction of total T cells that were SARS-CoV-2-associated. Using the MIRA data, every spike-specific TCR was mapped to the spike region that the TCR reacted to and assigned to either a CD4 or a CD8 class. Log10-transformed breadth and depth values were compared by one-way ANOVA with Sidak's multiple comparisons tests. TCRdb took this table from immuneACCESS and kept in-frame rearrangements with V and J called. Such tables lack part of the clones; where checked against another copy, unresolved V genes explain under half of the gap, and the rest is unexplained. V and J calls and clone size are as listed in that table; D and trimming were resolved from the DNA. This sample holds approximately 140,000 clones; about nine tenths were observed only once. The top ten constitute about 15% of the sample.

The study at large found these results: Nearly half of unique spike-specific TCRs reportedly recognized epitopes outside regions mutated in the B.1.351 and B.1.1.7 variants. After two AZD1222 doses, spike-specific TCR breadth and depth were significantly higher than at day 0 and than in MenACWY recipients. In the small 56-69-year group, the increase in depth fell short of significance, most likely because of low power. Conclusions about previously exposed vaccinees are limited because only six or seven AZD1222 recipients were SARS-CoV-2 seropositive at baseline. Because no day 14 peak-response samples were available, the repertoires could be characterized only after the peak T cell response. Most participants were white British and females outnumbered males, and the authors suggested that clonal diversity may have been underestimated. Vaccine-associated CD4 TCRs spanned the whole spike protein, with dominant responses in regions 160-218 and 743-854.

About this clone: The antigen it binds to is not known. Per-base qualities were not stored, and no clone one base away is much larger.

The CDR3, from cysteine to phenylalanine, totals 15 residues. Solely the CDR3 DNA is kept, with 45 bases framed from the first base. Trimming removed 1 base from V and 5 bases from J; the gene matches leave 3 bases unexplained. The germline V gene encodes CDR1 SGDLS and CDR2 YYNGEE. The time point label, as the study defines it: baseline before first vaccination. The vaccinee samples were drawn from two UK trials, COV001 and COV002, one of which was a single-blind randomized controlled phase 2/3 trial testing AZD1222 (ChAdOx1 nCoV-19) in healthy adults. For TCRbeta chain sequencing, PBMC samples were collected from trial participants at day 0 and at day 28 after the second dose.

The sequence came from an adult in good health. The source was peripheral blood, collected on day 0 of AZD1222 vaccination. Recombination connected TRBV9 to TRBJ2-3, and TRBD1 matches 11 of the central bases. The CDR3 here reads CASSVRTGGGDTQYF. The nucleotide sequence reads TGTGCCAGCAGCGTAAGGACAGGGGGCGGAGATACGCAGTATTTT. The full variable domain, completed from the reference TRBV9 and TRBJ2-3 proteins outside the CDR3, reads DSGVTQTPKHLITATGQRVTLRCSPRSGDLSVYWYQQSLDQGLQFLIQYYNGEERAKGNILERFSAQQFPDLHSELNLSSLELGDSALYFCASSVRTGGGDTQYFGPGTRLTVL.